What follows describes a single T cell receptor beta chain. This record belongs to a study of blood T cell repertoires in COVID-19. Overall study: Collection of acute and convalescent COVID-19 samples took place in the United States, Italy and Spain. T cells, B-cell-depleted T cells, or PBMCs provided the cDNA or gDNA that served as material.

The CDR3 covers 13 residues. V was cut by 7 bases and J by 4 bases, with 14 bases left in between. Germline V CDR1 and CDR2: SQVTM, ANQGSEA. Source study methods: Scientists estimated how many nucleated cells there were by amplifying reference gene primers. TCRdb's table, derived via immunoSEQ multiplex PCR, lists solely in-frame clones and lacks some. That table gives V, J and clone size, and the DNA gave D and trimming. In the table there are roughly 100,000 clones, roughly 80% of which are singletons. The chain is built from TRBV29-1 and TRBJ2-1; D perhaps matches TRBD2 (5 bases). The clonotype was recovered from a woman of 80 years or more with active or convalescent COVID-19. Sample: peripheral blood. The CDR3 is CSARPSLYNEQFF. In DNA, the CDR3 is TGCAGCGCTAGGCCTAGCCTATACAATGAGCAGTTCTTC.